This T cell receptor beta chain emerged from a study of long-term antiretroviral therapy in people with HIV. General study points: Collection spanned 2004 to 2017; ART regimens may be less effective than current ones. HIV repertoires had narrower CDR3 length ranges than controls.

Comments on this clone: Its specificity is not known.

Researchers ran immunoSEQ v3.0 at survey level. Here immunoSEQ multiplex PCR was the method, and the copy in TCRdb shows in-frame clones only, minus some. Among 20,000 to 25,000 clones listed, nearly 95% were seen once. Every donor had one or more pre-ART and two or more post-ART PBMC samples. The V gene end was trimmed by 10 bases and the J gene end by 3 bases; junction bases not matched to a gene: 8. The germline V gene has CDR1 LNHDA and CDR2 SQIVND (reference sequence). CDR3 length equals 13 residues. Sequenced material: unsorted PBMCs, taken 4.4 years after starting antiretroviral therapy. The clonotype originates from a woman aged 45-65 years with HIV. This chain links TRBV19 with TRBJ1-2, with 7 bases fitting TRBD1. This CDR3 is CANPKGADYGYTF. In DNA form, the CDR3 reads TGTGCCAATCCGAAGGGGGCGGACTATGGCTACACCTTC.